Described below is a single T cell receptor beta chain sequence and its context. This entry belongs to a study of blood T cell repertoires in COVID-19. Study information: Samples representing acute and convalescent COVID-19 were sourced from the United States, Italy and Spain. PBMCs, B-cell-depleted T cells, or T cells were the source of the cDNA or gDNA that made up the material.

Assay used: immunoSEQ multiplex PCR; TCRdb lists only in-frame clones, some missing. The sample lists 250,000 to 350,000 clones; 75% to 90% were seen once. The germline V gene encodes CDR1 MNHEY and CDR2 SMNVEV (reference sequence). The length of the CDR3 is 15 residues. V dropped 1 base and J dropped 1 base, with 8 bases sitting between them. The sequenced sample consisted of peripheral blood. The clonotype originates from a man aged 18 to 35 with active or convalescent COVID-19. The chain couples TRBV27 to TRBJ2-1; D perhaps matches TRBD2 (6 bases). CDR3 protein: CASSLWGLSYNEQFF. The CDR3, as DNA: TGTGCCAGCAGTTTATGGGGACTTTCCTACAATGAGCAGTTCTTC.